A selection of T cell receptor beta chains follows, all from one sample in a study of T cell responses to AZD1222 COVID-19 vaccine. The table came from immunoSEQ multiplex PCR; TCRdb's copy has only in-frame clones and leaves some out. Among about 120,000 clones listed, roughly 84% were seen once. This sample comprised peripheral blood, obtained on day 0 of AZD1222 vaccination. The origin of the receptors is an adult in good health. The conserved cysteine and the conserved F or W are not part of the CDR3 here. Some rows have no size entry. The others give once, few or many, or a class for an expanded clone.

v_gene | abundance | CDR3aa
TRBV4-1 | - | ASSQGQGGNEKLF
TRBV6-5 | - | ASSYYAGEQF
TRBV5-1 | once | ASSLRPDRMNSPLH
TRBV28 | - | ASSPLTGGLIDGYT
TRBV9 | few | ASSVSWGYQETQY
TRBV12-3/TRBV12-4 | - | ASDQGRSAEAF
TRBV10-1 | - | ASSDTGVTYNEQF
TRBV5-1 | - | ASSLGQGPSHTQY
TRBV12-3/TRBV12-4 | few | ASSLGFSQPQH
TRBV6-6 | - | ASTESGGGRQF
TRBV5-5 | - | ASSLGGTHGYT
TRBV7-2 | - | ASSSPALGYT
TRBV5-1 | - | ASSQIGGELF
TRBV2 | - | ASSEQGPIYGYT
TRBV21-1 | - | ASSREPSGGTDTQY
TRBV11-2 | - | ASSLVGLLADGYT
TRBV7-2 | - | ASSSDYTDTQY
TRBV29-1 | few | SGRQGGSTDTQY
TRBV7-6 | once | ASSPSSGAYEQY
TRBV5-1 | - | ASSRGGRLGYT
TRBV11-3 | - | ASSSHREHDYGYT
TRBV27 | - | ASSPLSSYEQY
TRBV24-1 | - | ATSDSRTGSSYNEQF
TRBV3-1/TRBV3-2 | - | ASSQEGSGYT
TRBV7-2 | - | ASSLGQNYGYT
TRBV5-1 | - | ASSFLEGNEQF
TRBV28 | - | ASSSRLAGNYEQY
TRBV5-4 | - | ASSLGGAGSYEQY
TRBV21-1 | - | ASRGQGVVYGYT
TRBV6-5 | - | ASSHQRSGTDGYT
TRBV7-8 | - | ASSDSGGAYYNEQF
TRBV7-8 | - | ASSLGYREGYT
TRBV28 | - | ASSLRPEYQETQY
TRBV4-1 | - | ASSRILAGAGETQY
TRBV19 | - | ASTRGHRDSGNTIY
TRBV3-1/TRBV3-2 | - | ASSQRQGGEKLF
TRBV6-5 | - | ASSTGRGVEKLF
TRBV4-1 | - | ASSRLAGVSSYEQY
TRBV2 | - | ASKDPDRTDTQY
TRBV15 | - | ATSRARQSNEKLF
TRBV6-6 | - | ASSYHVVGKSTEAF
TRBV28 | - | ASSLFGQASYNSPLH
TRBV23-1 | - | AGLRQGVTYEQY
TRBV5-1 | - | ASSLLVTGAPDEQF
TRBV5-1 | - | ASSLVTANTEAF
TRBV5-6 | - | ASSLGGLAEFSYNEQF
TRBV6-1 | - | ASSEWEGQPQH
TRBV10-3 | - | AISEATYEQY
TRBV6-2/TRBV6-3 | - | ASSYASASSYEQY
TRBV7-9 | - | ASSTHGTGPYYEQY
TRBV9 | - | ASSVGEGLVGGSGELF
TRBV5-6 | - | ASIYEGARTEAF
TRBV5-6 | once | ASSLGYTIY
TRBV11-2 | - | ASSLAGGDSETQY